The 18 T cell receptor beta chains in this list originate from one sample, sequenced in a study of cytomegalovirus exposure and HLA in healthy donors. This PCR relied on a set of 60 Vbeta primers and 13 Jbeta primers. The table came from immunoSEQ multiplex PCR; TCRdb's copy has only in-frame clones and leaves some out. Of about 180,000 clones in the sample, approximately 73% are singletons; the top ten hold 2.5%. Material: PBMCs. The receptors derive from a woman in her twenties or thirties in good health and CMV-seropositive.

The chain joins TRBV15 to TRBJ1-2; TRBD1 aligns across 7 bases. The CDR3 is 17 amino acids. CDR1 is LNHNV, CDR2 YYDKDF, per germline (reference sequence). With V trimmed by 1 base and J by 3 bases, 11 bases remained unmatched. The CDR3 reads CATSRAAKSQGHYGYTF. The DNA for the CDR3 is TGTGCCACCAGCAGAGCTGCTAAATCACAGGGGCACTATGGCTACACCTTC. Variable domain in full (rest from reference TRBV15 and TRBJ1-2): DAMVIQNPRYQVTQFGKPVTLSCSQTLNHNVMYWYQQKSSQAPKLLFHYYDKDFNNEADTPDNFQSRRPNTSFCFLDIRSPGLGDTAMYLCATSRAAKSQGHYGYTFGSGTRLTVV.

This chain joins TRBV7-2 and TRBJ1-2; the D is unclear. V shed 2 bases and J shed 3 bases, with 7 bases lying between them. The CDR3 spans 13 residues. Germline-derived CDR1 and CDR2 are SGHTA and FQGNSA. CDR3 nucleotides: TGTGCCAGCAGCTTATTTACGGACTATGGCTACACCTTC. This translates into CASSLFTDYGYTF.

This chain uses TRBV4-1 with TRBJ2-5; 10 bases line up with TRBD2. The V segment lost 0 bases and the J segment 5 bases; nucleotides outside the gene matches: 6. The CDR3 is made up of 16 amino acids. The germline gives CDR1 MGHRA, CDR2 YSYEKL. The CDR3 DNA follows: TGCGCCAGCAGCCAAGAGGAGCGGGGGGGATGGGAGACCCAGTACTTC. It translates to CASSQEERGGWETQYF.

This clone was seen once. The chain uses TRBV11-3 and TRBJ2-3; 9 bases align to TRBD2. Germline V CDR1 and CDR2: SGHNT, YENEEA. J lost 1 base, V lost 1 base, and 6 bases had no gene match. The CDR3 is 17 residues long. The CDR3 loop reads CASSLGQQRGGTDTQYF. DNA for the CDR3: TGTGCCAGCAGCTTAGGCCAACAGCGGGGGGGCACAGATACGCAGTATTTT.

The chain joins TRBV28 to TRBJ1-4; D unclear. The V gene's germline CDR1 is MDHEN and CDR2 SYDVKM. V dropped 7 bases and J dropped 6 bases, with 12 bases sitting between them. The CDR3 sequence is 13 residues long. CDR3 nucleotide sequence: TGTGCCAGCATGGCAGAGCAGGATGAAAAACTGTTTTTT. Translated: CASMAEQDEKLFF.

This rearrangement joins TRBV6-6 to TRBJ1-4; maybe TRBD1 (5 bases). Deletions cut 6 bases from V and 8 bases from J, with 10 bases between. The CDR3 loop spans 12 amino acids. Per germline, CDR1 MNHNY and CDR2 SVGAGI (reference sequence). The CDR3, as DNA: TGTGCCAGCAGGGGGCTGGAGGAAAAACTGTTTTTT. It yields the protein CASRGLEEKLFF.

The chain carries TRBV11-2 and TRBJ2-5, with D possibly being TRBD2 (5 bases). The CDR3 loop spans 15 amino acids. V was trimmed by 6 bases and J by 7 bases, leaving 21 bases between them. CDR1 is SGHAT, CDR2 FQNNGV, per germline. The CDR3: CASRRPGTKSRTQYF. The CDR3 DNA is TGTGCCAGCAGACGACCGGGAACTAAATCGAGGACCCAGTACTTC.

This rearrangement joins TRBV30 to TRBJ2-1; possibly TRBD2 for D (5 bases). Per germline, CDR1 GTSNPN and CDR2 SVGIG (reference sequence). The V end lost 2 bases, the J end lost 9 bases, and 11 bases lay between the germline ends. The CDR3 runs 12 residues. CDR3: CAWSSSSGEQFF. As DNA, the CDR3 is TGTGCCTGGAGTTCTAGCAGTGGTGAGCAGTTCTTC. Using reference TRBV30 and TRBJ2-1 for the parts outside the CDR3, the full variable domain is SQTIHQWPATLVQPVGSPLSLECTVEGTSNPNLYWYRQAAGRGLQLLFYSVGIGQISSEVPQNLSASRPQDRQFILSSKKLLLSDSGFYLCAWSSSSGEQFFGPGTRLTVL.

The chain joins TRBV7-9 to TRBJ1-4, with 7 bases that match TRBD1. This CDR3 contains 15 residues. V lost 1 base and J lost 7; bases outside the gene matches: 6. Germline lookup yields CDR1 SEHNR and CDR2 FQNEAQ (reference sequence). CDR3 region: CASSLVAGGGEKLFF. The CDR3 DNA reads TGTGCCAGCAGCTTAGTGGCAGGGGGAGGTGAAAAACTGTTTTTT.

The chain links TRBV2 to TRBJ2-5, with TRBD2 matching 7 bases. The CDR3 length is 14 residues. After removal of 6 bases from V and 5 bases from J, the junction contained 9 bases not matched to a gene. Germline V CDR1 and CDR2: SNHLY, FYNNEI. This CDR3 reads CASRENLGGETQYF. The CDR3, as DNA: TGTGCCAGCAGGGAGAACCTGGGAGGGGAGACCCAGTACTTC.

The sample holds a few counts of this clone. The chain employs TRBV6-6 and TRBJ1-6; D might be TRBD1 (6 bases). The V end was cut by 7 bases, the J end by 11 bases, with 18 bases between. Germline assignment: CDR1 MNHNY and CDR2 SVGAGI (reference sequence). The CDR3 is 14 amino acids. In DNA, the CDR3 is TGTGCCAGCAAAAAGGTAGGGGGGGAGACACCCCTCCACTTT. Translating it yields CASKKVGGETPLHF.

The chain links TRBV19 to TRBJ2-1, with TRBD2 matching over 14 bases. J was trimmed by 3 bases and V by 0 bases; bases with no gene match: 13. The CDR3 is 21 amino acids. Germline CDR1 reads LNHDA; CDR2 reads SQIVND (reference sequence). The CDR3 is CASSIDIWTSGGPSLYNEQFF. The CDR3 coding sequence is TGTGCCAGTAGTATAGATATTTGGACTAGCGGGGGGCCCTCCCTCTACAATGAGCAGTTCTTC. Variable domain in full (rest from reference TRBV19 and TRBJ2-1): DGGITQSPKYLFRKEGQNVTLSCEQNLNHDAMYWYRQDPGQGLRLIYYSQIVNDFQKGDIAEGYSVSREKKESFPLTVTSAQKNPTAFYLCASSIDIWTSGGPSLYNEQFFGPGTRLTVL.

The chain's CDR3 is CASSQGGGTNEKLFF. CDR3 nucleotides: TGTGCCAGCAGCCAAGGCGGGGGAACTAATGAAAAACTGTTTTTT. This sequence joins TRBV4-2 and TRBJ1-4, with D maybe TRBD1 (5 bases). Germline CDR1 and CDR2: LGHNA and YNFKEQ. The CDR3 is 15 amino acids. Trimming cost V 1 base and J 1 base, with 7 bases left between them.

The chain joins TRBV25-1 to TRBJ2-5; TRBD2 aligns across 10 bases. Germline V gives CDR1 MGHDK, CDR2 SYGVNS. The CDR3 extends over 14 amino acids. V shed 8 bases, J shed 2 bases, and the junction held 5 bases outside the gene matches. CDR3 coding DNA: TGTGCCAGCGGTAGCGGGGGGATTCAAGAGACCCAGTACTTC. Its translation: CASGSGGIQETQYF.

V usage is TRBV6-1 and J usage is TRBJ2-1, with 9 nucleotides matching TRBD2. Losses at the gene ends were 6 bases for V and 9 bases for J; bases not matched to a gene: 12. This CDR3 is 15 amino acids long. Germline values: CDR1 MNHNS, CDR2 SASEGT. CDR3 nucleotide sequence: TGTGCCAGCAGCACCGGGACTAGCAGAACCGCTGAGCAGTTCTTC. It specifies CASSTGTSRTAEQFF.

This sequence joins TRBV25-1 and TRBJ1-2; no definite D call. This CDR3 comprises 12 residues. The V and J ends lost 3 bases and 8 bases respectively, with 10 bases between them. Germline V gene data show CDR1 as MGHDK and CDR2 as SYGVNS. This CDR3 reads CASSEGGLGYTF. The CDR3 region has the DNA TGTGCCAGCAGTGAGGGAGGCCTAGGCTACACCTTC.

This clone has only a few counts. This chain links TRBV13 with TRBJ1-1; 7 positions match TRBD1. J lost 5 bases, V lost 4 bases, and 7 bases had no gene match. Germline V gene data show CDR1 as PRHDT and CDR2 as FYEKMQ (reference sequence). There are 14 residues in the CDR3. CDR3 region: CASSSTGMWTEAFF. DNA of the CDR3: TGTGCCAGCAGCTCGACAGGGATGTGGACTGAAGCTTTCTTT.

This clone was recorded a few times. The chain joins TRBV7-9 to TRBJ1-1, with 8 bases matching TRBD1. Per germline, CDR1 SEHNR and CDR2 FQNEAQ (reference sequence). J gave up 1 base and V 5 bases, and 6 bases lay outside the gene matches. The CDR3 spans 15 residues. As DNA, the CDR3 is TGTGCCAGCAGCCTGGGGACAGGAACGAACACTGAAGCTTTCTTT. Protein product: CASSLGTGTNTEAFF.